A selection of T cell receptor beta chains follows, all from one sample in a study of cytomegalovirus exposure and HLA in healthy donors. Measured with immunoSEQ multiplex PCR; TCRdb has only the in-frame clones, and not every one. The sample includes about 200,000 clones, almost 80% of them seen just once. What was sequenced was PBMCs. The receptors come from a man aged 18 to 29 in good health and CMV-seronegative. Each CDR3 is given with its conserved first and last residue. D genes are given only for firm matches. For some rows the clone size is stated as once, few or many, or as a class when expanded; others skip it.

TRBD2	-	TRBV4-3	TRBJ2-1	TGCGCCAGCAGCCAAGATCGGACAGCGGGGGCCAAAAATGAGCAGTTCTTC	CASSQDRTAGAKNEQFF
TRBD1	-	TRBV5-1	TRBJ1-1	TGCGCCAGCAGCTTCGGGACAGGGGACACTGAAGCTTTCTTT	CASSFGTGDTEAFF
-	-	TRBV30	TRBJ2-3	TGTGCCTGGAGTCCCCTCACAGATACGCAGTATTTT	CAWSPLTDTQYF
-	-	TRBV5-1	TRBJ1-5	TGCGCCAGCAGCTTGGGACATAGCAATCAGCCCCAGCATTTT	CASSLGHSNQPQHF
-	-	TRBV2	TRBJ2-1	TGTGCCAGCAGTGAACAGGGGTTCAATGAGCAGTTCTTC	CASSEQGFNEQFF
TRBD1	-	TRBV5-1	TRBJ2-2	TGCGCCAGCAGCTTGACAGGGGTGATTAACACCGGGGAGCTGTTTTTT	CASSLTGVINTGELFF
-	few	TRBV29-1	TRBJ2-7	TGCAGCGTCTGGACAGACAACTACGAGCAGTACTTC	CSVWTDNYEQYF
-	few	TRBV11-2	TRBJ2-2	TGTGCCAGCAGTTATACCGGGATTCTCACCGGGGAGCTGTTTTTT	CASSYTGILTGELFF
-	-	TRBV11-2	TRBJ1-2	TGTGCCAGCAGCTTTCTCGAGAATAACTATGGCTACACCTTC	CASSFLENNYGYTF
-	-	TRBV5-6	TRBJ1-2	TGTGCCAGCAGCCCTTCAGACAGATTGATGAACTATGGCTACACCTTC	CASSPSDRLMNYGYTF
-	-	TRBV5-1	TRBJ1-2	TGCGCCAGCAGCCCGGGACAAATCCGAGCATCTAACTATGGCTACACCTTC	CASSPGQIRASNYGYTF
TRBD2	few	TRBV7-2	TRBJ2-7	TGTGCCAGCAGCATCGATAGCGGGTGGTACGAGCAGTACTTC	CASSIDSGWYEQYF
TRBD2	-	TRBV7-3	TRBJ2-3	TGTGCCAGCAGCTCACTAGCGGGATCTGATACGCAGTATTTT	CASSSLAGSDTQYF
-	-	TRBV5-4	TRBJ2-7	TGTGCCAGCAGCGCCGGACAGACTGACGTCTACGAGCAGTACTTC	CASSAGQTDVYEQYF
-	-	TRBV7-9	TRBJ1-2	TGTGCCAGCAGCTTGTGGGGCATTTCTAACTATGGCTACACCTTC	CASSLWGISNYGYTF
TRBD1	-	TRBV7-3	TRBJ2-1	TGTGCCAGCAGCTTAATGACAGGGAAAGATGAGCAGTTCTTC	CASSLMTGKDEQFF
TRBD1	-	TRBV6-5	TRBJ2-7	TGTGCCAGCAGTTACGAACGGGACAGGGGCCACGAGCAGTACTTC	CASSYERDRGHEQYF
-	-	TRBV5-6	TRBJ2-1	TGTGCCAGCTCTAGATTTTCGTACAATGAGCAGTTCTTC	CASSRFSYNEQFF
-	-	TRBV9	TRBJ1-2	TGTGCCAGCAGCGTAGACCCAGCAGGGGTTGGCTACACCTTC	CASSVDPAGVGYTF
-	-	TRBV14	TRBJ2-1	TGTGCCAGCAGCCAAGATGGCCCCAGGGCTGGTGAGCAGTTCTTC	CASSQDGPRAGEQFF
-	few	TRBV4-1	TRBJ1-4	TGCGCCAGCAGCCCATCGGACAGCCCAACTAATGAAAAACTGTTTTTT	CASSPSDSPTNEKLFF
-	-	TRBV28	TRBJ1-1	TGTGCCAGCAGTTTATGGCAGTTGAACACTGAAGCTTTCTTT	CASSLWQLNTEAFF
TRBD1	-	TRBV11-2	TRBJ1-1	TGTGCCAGCAGCACGATACAGGGGATAAGGACTGAAGCTTTCTTT	CASSTIQGIRTEAFF
-	-	TRBV6-6	TRBJ1-4	TGTGCCAGCATACTTAGAGCGGGAGAACGAGAAAAACTGTTTTTT	CASILRAGEREKLFF
-	-	TRBV14	TRBJ1-6	TGTGCCAGCAGTGGGGGGAGCCGCGCCCCCCTCCACTTT	CASSGGSRAPLHF
-	-	TRBV7-9	TRBJ1-5	TGTGCCAGCAGCTTGGCGGGGGGGGATCAGCCCCAGCATTTT	CASSLAGGDQPQHF
-	few	TRBV7-8	TRBJ2-7	TGTGCCAGCAGCTTAGACGGAGCCAACTACGAGCAGTACTTC	CASSLDGANYEQYF
TRBD1	-	TRBV6-5	TRBJ1-2	TGTGCCAGCAGTTACCACGGACAGGATAGGCGTGGCTACACCTTC	CASSYHGQDRRGYTF
TRBD2	-	TRBV7-9	TRBJ2-7	TGTGCCAGCAGCATTGGGCTAGCGGGCGAGCAGTACTTC	CASSIGLAGEQYF
TRBD1	-	TRBV7-9	TRBJ1-1	TGTGCCAGCAGCTTAATGGGGACAGGGAGTGCGGAAGCTTTCTTT	CASSLMGTGSAEAFF
-	-	TRBV28	TRBJ1-3	TGTGCCAGCAGTTTTTCCGGGGCTGGAAACACCATATATTTT	CASSFSGAGNTIYF
-	-	TRBV10-3	TRBJ2-1	TGTGCCATCAGTGAGTTTAGCGTGGGGGGGCCTTACAATGAGCAGTTCTTC	CAISEFSVGGPYNEQFF
-	-	TRBV7-9	TRBJ2-5	TGTGCCAGCAGCCACCGGGATGATAGACAAGAGACCCAGTACTTC	CASSHRDDRQETQYF
TRBD1	-	TRBV25-1	TRBJ1-1	TGTGCCAGCAGTGAATTTCCACTAACAGGGGGCCCCAGGACTGAAGCTTTCTTT	CASSEFPLTGGPRTEAFF
-	few	TRBV10-3	TRBJ1-2	TGTGCCATCTCCCCGGACAGCCTTGCCTCTAACACCTTC	CAISPDSLASNTF
-	-	TRBV29-1	TRBJ2-1	TGCAGCGTTGAAGAGAGGGTAGGTGAGCAGTTCTTC	CSVEERVGEQFF
-	-	TRBV6-5	TRBJ2-7	TGTGCCAGCAGTCGCAATTACAGGGTCCACGAGCAGTACTTC	CASSRNYRVHEQYF
TRBD2	few	TRBV19	TRBJ2-5	TGTGCCAGTAGTATAGGACTAGCGGGGGGGCCTCACCAAGAGACCCAGTACTTC	CASSIGLAGGPHQETQYF
TRBD1	-	TRBV23-1	TRBJ1-5	TGCGCCAGCAGCCCTGACAGGGCAGATACCCAGCAGCCCCAGCATTTT	CASSPDRADTQQPQHF
TRBD2	-	TRBV7-9	TRBJ2-5	TGTGCCAGCAGCTTAGAACTAGCGGGGACGTCGGGGACCCAGTACTTC	CASSLELAGTSGTQYF
-	few	TRBV27	TRBJ1-2	TGTGCCAGCAGTAATCGGACAACCTATGGCTACACCTTC	CASSNRTTYGYTF
TRBD1	-	TRBV30	TRBJ1-5	TGTGCCTGGGGAACGACAGGGAATAATCAGCCCCAGCATTTT	CAWGTTGNNQPQHF
TRBD1	-	TRBV29-1	TRBJ2-7	TGCAGCGTCGCATCCCAGGGGGCAGGCTACGAGCAGTACTTC	CSVASQGAGYEQYF
-	-	TRBV11-3	TRBJ1-1	TGTGCCAGCAGCTTAGCAGAGAACACTGAAGCTTTCTTT	CASSLAENTEAFF
TRBD2	-	TRBV25-1	TRBJ2-1	TGTGCCAGCAGTGGGGGGGAGGGAGCCTACAATGAGCAGTTCTTC	CASSGGEGAYNEQFF